This T cell receptor (beta chain) was sequenced for a study of T-cell memory formation after mild COVID-19. In the study overall: There were largely donor-specific TCR clusters. Notes on the study in general: Of the contracting clones, CD4+ ones lay mainly in CM and EM, and CD8+ ones in EMRA. Prior to infection, memory already included some responding clones, suggesting cross-reactive memory joined.

Details on this clonotype: As yet, its antigen is unknown.

The length of the CDR3 is 17 residues. The germline V and J ends were trimmed by 0 bases and 0 bases, with 15 bases remaining between them. Germline V gives CDR1 SGHVS, CDR2 FNYEAQ. Each CDR3 protein gets one entry after TCRdb re-called the 5' RACE reads with MiXCR. The repertoire holds about 470,000 distinct CDR3 sequences, with 20% to 25% as singletons. The source is an adult woman who had mild COVID-19 (a few samples of this study predate the infection). Cell type and time point are not known. The chain has TRBV7-6 and TRBJ2-7, with a possible D match to TRBD2 (6 bases). Material for sequencing was PBMCs or a T cell subset sorted from them (not recorded which). This CDR3 is CASSLAGRDGASYEQYF. The CDR3, as DNA: TGTGCCAGCAGCTTAGCGGGGCGGGACGGGGCCTCCTACGAGCAGTACTTC.